This T cell receptor beta chain appears in the sequencing data of a study of beta chain features in type 1 diabetes. As for the study in general: Taken together, all samples contributed some 100 million examined sorted cells. Whole-study findings and limits: The study left unresolved whether HLA type influences TCRB rearrangement.

V was shortened by 8 bases and J by 4 bases, with 11 bases between the two germline ends. There are 12 residues in the CDR3. Germline CDR1 is MNHNS and CDR2 is SASEGT. CD4+ cells of the naive, central memory, regulatory and stem cell-like memory types were sorted via CD45RO/CCR7/CD25/CD127/CD95/CD27. Each population that was sorted was more than 95% pure. In its sample, this clone was seen a few times. The antigen is unknown. The investigators reverse transcribed all of the isolated RNA, so they sequenced expressed TCRB transcripts. The assay was immunoSEQ multiplex PCR, and TCRdb's table has in-frame clones only and misses some. Here the sample spans some 270,000 clones, roughly 13% being singletons.

The chain is built from TRBV6-1 and TRBJ2-5; tentatively, D is TRBD1 (5 bases). Sequencing was carried out using naive CD4+ T cells from blood. This TCR was recovered from a woman in her 40s in good health. The chain's CDR3 is CASEDIGETQYF. CDR3 nucleotide sequence: TGTGCCAGCGAGGACATAGGAGAGACCCAGTACTTC.